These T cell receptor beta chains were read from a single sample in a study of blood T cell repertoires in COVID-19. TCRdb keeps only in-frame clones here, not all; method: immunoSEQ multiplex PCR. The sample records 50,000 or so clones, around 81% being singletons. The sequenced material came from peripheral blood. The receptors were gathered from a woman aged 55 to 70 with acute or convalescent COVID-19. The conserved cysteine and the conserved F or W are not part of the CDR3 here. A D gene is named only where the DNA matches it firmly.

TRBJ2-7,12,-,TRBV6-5,ASTLTDESYEQY
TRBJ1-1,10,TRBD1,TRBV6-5,ASRTGTGEYF
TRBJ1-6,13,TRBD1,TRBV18,ASSREQGANSPLH
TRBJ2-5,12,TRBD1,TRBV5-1,ASSLGQGEETQY
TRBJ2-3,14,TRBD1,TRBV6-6,ASSQAPGQVGDTQY
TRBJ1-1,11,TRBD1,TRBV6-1,ASSEQGGTEAF
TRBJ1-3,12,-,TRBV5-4,ASSWGVSGNTIY
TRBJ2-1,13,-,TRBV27,ASSFPGLGGNEQF
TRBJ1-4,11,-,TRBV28,ASSLARNEKLF
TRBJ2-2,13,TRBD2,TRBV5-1,ASSFSGSSAGELF
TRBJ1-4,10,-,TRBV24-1,ATRLNEEKLF
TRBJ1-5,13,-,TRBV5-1,ASSPRFGADQPQH
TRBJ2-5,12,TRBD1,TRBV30,AWSGGQPQETQY
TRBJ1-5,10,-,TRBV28,ASSFQLQPQH
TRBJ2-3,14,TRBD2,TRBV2,ASTEGLALATDTQY
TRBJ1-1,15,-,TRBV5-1,ASSLAGVNSLNTEAF
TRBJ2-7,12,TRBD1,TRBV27,ASRDGTGVREQY
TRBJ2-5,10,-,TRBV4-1,ASSPEQETQY
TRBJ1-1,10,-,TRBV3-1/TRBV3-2,ASSQDRKRAF
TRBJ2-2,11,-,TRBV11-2,AIRGGATGELF
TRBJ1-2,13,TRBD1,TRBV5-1,ASSSDGQGGYGYT
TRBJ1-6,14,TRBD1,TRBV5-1,ASSLGQGAYNSPLH
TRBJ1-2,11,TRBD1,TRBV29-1,SAVSGGVYGYT
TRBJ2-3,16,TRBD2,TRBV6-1,ASSEALHGAGGPGTQY
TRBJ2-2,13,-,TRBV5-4,ASSLGLGQPGELF
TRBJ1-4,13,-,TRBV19,ASSDPRGGGEKLF
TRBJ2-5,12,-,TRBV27,ASSVAGFAETQY
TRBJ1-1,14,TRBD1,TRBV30,AWSVQGPWRRTEAF
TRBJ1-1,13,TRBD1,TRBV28,ASSPRTGVPTEAF
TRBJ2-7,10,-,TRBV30,AWSVERGLRR
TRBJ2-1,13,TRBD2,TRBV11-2,ASSLTSGRTVEQF
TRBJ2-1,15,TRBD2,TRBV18,ASSRTSGGDSYNEQF
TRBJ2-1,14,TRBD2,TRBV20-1,SASKSSGRMGNEQF
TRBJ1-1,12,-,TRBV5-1,ASSLAGARLEAF
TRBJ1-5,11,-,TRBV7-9,ASSYTSNQPQH
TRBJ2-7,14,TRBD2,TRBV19,ASSLGKRGGFGEQY
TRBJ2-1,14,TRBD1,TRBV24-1,ATSDETTGAGYEQF
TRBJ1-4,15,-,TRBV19,ASSPLSVSATNEKLF
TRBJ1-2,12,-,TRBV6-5,ASSSPGAPYGYT
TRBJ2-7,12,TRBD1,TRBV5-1,ASSFIQGAYEQY
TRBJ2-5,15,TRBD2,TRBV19,ASSRRAASGSSETQY
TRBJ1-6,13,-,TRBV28,ASSLQGRYNSPLH
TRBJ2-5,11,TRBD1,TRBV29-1,SVAGTGQETQY
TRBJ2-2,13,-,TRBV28,ASSYSRSSTGELF
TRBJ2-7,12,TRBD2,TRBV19,ASSMSGTSYEQY
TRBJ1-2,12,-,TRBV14,ASSLGPLLGGYT
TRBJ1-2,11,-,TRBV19,ASSSTGFYGYT
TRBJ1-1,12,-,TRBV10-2,ASSEGGPNFEAF
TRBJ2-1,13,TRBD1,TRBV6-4,ASSERTGGRNEQF
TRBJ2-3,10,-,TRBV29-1,SVDTGTDTQY
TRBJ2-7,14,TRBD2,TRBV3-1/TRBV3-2,ASSQVVRTSSYEQY
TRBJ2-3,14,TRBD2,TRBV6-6,ASSYSSGSGTDTQY
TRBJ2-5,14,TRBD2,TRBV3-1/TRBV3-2,ASTLTGTSAWKTQY
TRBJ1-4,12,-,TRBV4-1,ASSPPETGEKLF
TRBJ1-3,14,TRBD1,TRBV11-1,ASSVPGTGGGNTIY